Listed below are T cell receptor beta chains from one sample, sequenced in a study of shared clonotypes between healthy human individuals. Assay used: immunoSEQ multiplex PCR; TCRdb lists only in-frame clones, some missing. The sample yields 2 million to 2.5 million clones, 92% seen once. Sequenced: naive CD4+ T cells from PBMCs. Receptors originate from a man aged 18 to 30 in good health. Some clones in this sample may be carry-over from other donors' samples. CDR3s include the opening cysteine and the closing phenylalanine or tryptophan. Each record gives: V gene, clone size, D gene, J gene, CDR3 protein, CDR3 DNA. The D gene is left open where the match is weak. Only part of the rows carry a size: once, few, many, or a class if the clone is expanded.

TRBV6-6	.	TRBD1	TRBJ1-5	CASSISGTGSNQPQHF	TGTGCCAGCAGTATTTCCGGGACAGGGAGCAATCAGCCCCAGCATTTT
TRBV7-9	few	.	TRBJ1-5	CASSLYRGFSNQPQHF	TGTGCCAGCAGCTTATATCGGGGGTTTAGCAATCAGCCCCAGCATTTT
TRBV5-1	.	.	TRBJ1-3	CASSLGSSGNTIYF	TGCGCCAGCAGCTTGGGATCCTCTGGAAACACCATATATTTT
TRBV25-1	.	TRBD1	TRBJ2-7	CASSTPTGTGKQYF	TGTGCCAGCAGTACACCAACCGGGACAGGGAAGCAGTACTTC
TRBV20-1	few	.	TRBJ1-1	CSAQAEGEAFF	TGCAGTGCTCAAGCGGAGGGGGAAGCTTTCTTT
TRBV5-1	.	.	TRBJ2-3	CASSGIRAGIDTQYF	TGCGCCAGCAGCGGGATTCGGGCAGGTATAGATACGCAGTATTTT
TRBV4-1	.	TRBD2	TRBJ2-1	CASSPPGGRAERSYNEQFF	TGCGCCAGCAGCCCCCCCGGCGGGAGGGCCGAGAGGTCCTACAATGAGCAGTTCTTC
TRBV27	.	TRBD1	TRBJ2-3	CASRRDRGRSGFTDTQYF	TGTGCCAGCAGGCGGGACAGGGGGCGAAGCGGATTCACAGATACGCAGTATTTT
TRBV6-5	.	.	TRBJ2-7	CASIDGRGGEQYF	TGTGCCAGCATTGACGGACGGGGAGGTGAGCAGTACTTC
TRBV6-1	.	.	TRBJ1-2	CASSVRSRVYGYTF	TGTGCCAGCAGTGTCAGATCACGTGTTTATGGCTACACCTTC
TRBV6-6	.	.	TRBJ2-1	CASTSYNEQFF	TGTGCCAGCACCAGCTACAATGAGCAGTTCTTC